The T cell receptor (beta chain) under discussion was sequenced for a study of cytomegalovirus exposure and HLA in healthy donors. Study results and limitations: Cytomegalovirus-associated TCR beta chains were listed, numbering roughly 150. Most TCR sequences showed up rarely, but some public TCRs showed up in many donors.

V was trimmed by 4 bases and J by 0 bases, leaving 16 bases between them. Germline V gene data show CDR1 as LNHDA and CDR2 as SQIVND (reference sequence). This CDR3 has 16 amino acids. About this clone: Its cognate antigen is unknown.

Researchers ran the PCR with 60 Vbeta and 13 Jbeta primers. Measured with immunoSEQ multiplex PCR; TCRdb has only the in-frame clones, and not every one. The sample lists some 130,000 clones, 60% to 80% seen once, with 2.2% in the top ten. What was sequenced was PBMCs. This clonotype was obtained from a man aged 25 to 40 in good health and CMV-seronegative. This chain joins TRBV19 and TRBJ2-7; D might be TRBD2 (7 bases). The CDR3 coding sequence is TGTGCCAGTAGTACTCCTCGGAGGGGGGGCTCCTACGAGCAGTACTTC. It specifies CASSTPRRGGSYEQYF.